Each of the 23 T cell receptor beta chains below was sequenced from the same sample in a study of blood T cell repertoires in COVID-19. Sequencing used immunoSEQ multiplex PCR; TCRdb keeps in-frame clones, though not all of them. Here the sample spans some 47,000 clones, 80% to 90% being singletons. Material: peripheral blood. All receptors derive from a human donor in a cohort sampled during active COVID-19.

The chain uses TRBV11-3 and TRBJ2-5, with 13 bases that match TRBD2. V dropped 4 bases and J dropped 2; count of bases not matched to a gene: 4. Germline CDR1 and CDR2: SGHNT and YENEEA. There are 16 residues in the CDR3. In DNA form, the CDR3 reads TGTGCCAGCAGCTCTAGGACTAGCGGGGGACAAGAGACCCAGTACTTC. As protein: CASSSRTSGGQETQYF.

The CDR3 sequence is CASSQTSGGGNEQFF. CDR3 sequence (DNA): TGTGCCAGCAGTCAGACTAGCGGGGGGGGAAATGAGCAGTTCTTC. J is TRBJ2-1 and V is TRBV3-1 (or the pseudogene TRBV3-2); 14 positions agree with TRBD2. The CDR3 spans 15 residues. The germline V gene has CDR1 LGHDT and CDR2 YNNKEL (reference sequence). The ends lost 6 bases at V and 7 bases at J; junction bases unmatched: 5.

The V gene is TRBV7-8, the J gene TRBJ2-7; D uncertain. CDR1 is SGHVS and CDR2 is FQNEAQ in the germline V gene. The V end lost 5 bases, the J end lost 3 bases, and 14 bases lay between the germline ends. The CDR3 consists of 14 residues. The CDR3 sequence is CASSLMLELYEQYF. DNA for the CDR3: TGTGCCAGCAGCCTCATGCTCGAACTCTACGAGCAGTACTTC.

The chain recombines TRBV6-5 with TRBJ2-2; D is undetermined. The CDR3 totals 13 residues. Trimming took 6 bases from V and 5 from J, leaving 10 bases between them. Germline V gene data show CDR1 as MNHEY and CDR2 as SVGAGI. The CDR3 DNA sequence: TGTGCCAGCAGCGGTCAAAAAACCGGGGAGCTGTTTTTT. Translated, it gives CASSGQKTGELFF.

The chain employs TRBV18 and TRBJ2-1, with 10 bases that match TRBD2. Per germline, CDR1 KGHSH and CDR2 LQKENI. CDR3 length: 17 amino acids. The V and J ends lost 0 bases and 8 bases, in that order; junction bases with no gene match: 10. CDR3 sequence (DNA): TGTGCCAGCTCACCACCTTGGGGCCTAGCGGGGGTGGATGAGCAGTTCTTC. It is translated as CASSPPWGLAGVDEQFF. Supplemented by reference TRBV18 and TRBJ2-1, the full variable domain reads NAGVMQNPRHLVRRRGQEARLRCSPMKGHSHVYWYRQLPEEGLKFMVYLQKENIIDESGMPKERFSAEFPKEGPSILRIQQVVRGDSAAYFCASSPPWGLAGVDEQFFGPGTRLTVL.

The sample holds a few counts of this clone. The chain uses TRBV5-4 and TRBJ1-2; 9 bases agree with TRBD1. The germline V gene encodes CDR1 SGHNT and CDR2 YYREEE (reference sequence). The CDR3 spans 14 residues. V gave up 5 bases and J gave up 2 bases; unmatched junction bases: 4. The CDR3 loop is CASRSQGANYGYTF. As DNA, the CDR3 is TGTGCCAGCAGATCACAGGGGGCGAACTATGGCTACACCTTC.

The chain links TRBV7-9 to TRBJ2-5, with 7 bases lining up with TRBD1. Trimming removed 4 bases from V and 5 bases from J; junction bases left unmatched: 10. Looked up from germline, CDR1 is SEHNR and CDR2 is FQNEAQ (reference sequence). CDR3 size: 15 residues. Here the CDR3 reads CASSSRTGKRETQYF. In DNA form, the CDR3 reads TGTGCCAGCAGCTCGAGGACAGGTAAGAGGGAGACCCAGTACTTC.

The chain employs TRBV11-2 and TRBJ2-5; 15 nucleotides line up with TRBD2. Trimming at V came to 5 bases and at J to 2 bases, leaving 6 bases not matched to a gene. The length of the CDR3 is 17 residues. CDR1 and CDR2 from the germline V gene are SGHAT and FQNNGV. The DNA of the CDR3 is TGTGCCAGCAGCCAGGGACTAGCGGGGGGCGGGCAAGAGACCCAGTACTTC. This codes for CASSQGLAGGGQETQYF.

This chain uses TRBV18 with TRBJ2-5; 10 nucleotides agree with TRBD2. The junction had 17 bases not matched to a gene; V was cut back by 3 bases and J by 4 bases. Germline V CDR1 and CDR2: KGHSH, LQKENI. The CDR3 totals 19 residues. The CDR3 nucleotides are TGTGCCAGCTCACCCCAGCCCCCAAACAGCGGGGGGGCCAGAGAGACCCAGTACTTC. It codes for CASSPQPPNSGGARETQYF.

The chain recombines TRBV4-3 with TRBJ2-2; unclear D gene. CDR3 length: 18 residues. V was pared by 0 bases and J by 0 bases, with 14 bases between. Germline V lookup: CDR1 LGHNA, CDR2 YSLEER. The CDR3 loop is CASSQETSHTANTGELFF. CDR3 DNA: TGCGCCAGCAGCCAAGAGACCAGCCATACAGCGAACACCGGGGAGCTGTTTTTT.

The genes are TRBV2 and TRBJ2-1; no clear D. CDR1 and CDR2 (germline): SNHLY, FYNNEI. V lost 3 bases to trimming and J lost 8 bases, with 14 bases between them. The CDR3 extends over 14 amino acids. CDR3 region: CASSDPTVLDEQFF. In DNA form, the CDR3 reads TGTGCCAGCAGTGATCCCACAGTCCTCGATGAGCAGTTCTTC.

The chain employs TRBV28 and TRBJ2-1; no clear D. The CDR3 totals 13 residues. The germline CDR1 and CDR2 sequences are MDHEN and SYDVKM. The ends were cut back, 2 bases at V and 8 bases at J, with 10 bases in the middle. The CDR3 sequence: CASSLGRAHEQFF. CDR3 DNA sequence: TGTGCCAGCAGTTTAGGTAGAGCCCATGAGCAGTTCTTC. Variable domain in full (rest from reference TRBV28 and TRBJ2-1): DVKVTQSSRYLVKRTGEKVFLECVQDMDHENMFWYRQDPGLGLRLIYFSYDVKMKEKGDIPEGYSVSREKKERFSLILESASTNQTSMYLCASSLGRAHEQFFGPGTRLTVL.

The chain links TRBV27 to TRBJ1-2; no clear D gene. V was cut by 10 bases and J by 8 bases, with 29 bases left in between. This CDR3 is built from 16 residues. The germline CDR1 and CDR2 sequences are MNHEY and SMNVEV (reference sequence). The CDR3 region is CATYAAGHPHGGGYTF. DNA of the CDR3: TGTGCCACATATGCTGCGGGCCACCCCCACGGTGGGGGCTACACCTTC.

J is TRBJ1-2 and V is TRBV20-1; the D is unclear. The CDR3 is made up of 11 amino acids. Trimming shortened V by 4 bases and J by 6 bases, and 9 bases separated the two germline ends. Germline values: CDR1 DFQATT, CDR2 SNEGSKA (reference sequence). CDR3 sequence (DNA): TGCAGTGCTACGAGGATGAATGGCTACACCTTC. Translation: CSATRMNGYTF.

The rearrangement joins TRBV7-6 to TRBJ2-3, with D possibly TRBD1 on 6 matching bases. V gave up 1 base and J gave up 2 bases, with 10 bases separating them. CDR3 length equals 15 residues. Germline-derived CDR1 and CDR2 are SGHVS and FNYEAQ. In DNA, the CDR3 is TGTGCCAGCAGCTTAGGGGGACAACTCACAGATACGCAGTATTTT. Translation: CASSLGGQLTDTQYF.

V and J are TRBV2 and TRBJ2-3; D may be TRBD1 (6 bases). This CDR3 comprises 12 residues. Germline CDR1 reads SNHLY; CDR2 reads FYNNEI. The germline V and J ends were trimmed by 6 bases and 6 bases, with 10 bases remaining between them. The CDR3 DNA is TGTGCCAGCAGGGAACAGGGTGATACGCAGTATTTT. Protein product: CASREQGDTQYF.

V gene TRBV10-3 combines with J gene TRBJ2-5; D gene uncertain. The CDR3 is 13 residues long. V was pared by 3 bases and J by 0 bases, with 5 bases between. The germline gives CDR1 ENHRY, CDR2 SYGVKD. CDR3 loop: CAISESDQETQYF. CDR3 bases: TGTGCCATCAGTGAATCCGACCAAGAGACCCAGTACTTC.

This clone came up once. The CDR3 loop reads CASSLGLAGSTRSGTGELFF. The CDR3 coding sequence is TGCGCCAGCAGCTTGGGTCTAGCGGGGTCGACTCGTTCGGGCACCGGGGAGCTGTTTTTT. The rearrangement uses TRBV5-1 and TRBJ2-2, with 9 bases aligning to TRBD2. The CDR3 extends over 20 amino acids. V dropped 0 bases and J dropped 4; count of bases not matched to a gene: 16. CDR1 is SGHRS, CDR2 YFSETQ, per germline.

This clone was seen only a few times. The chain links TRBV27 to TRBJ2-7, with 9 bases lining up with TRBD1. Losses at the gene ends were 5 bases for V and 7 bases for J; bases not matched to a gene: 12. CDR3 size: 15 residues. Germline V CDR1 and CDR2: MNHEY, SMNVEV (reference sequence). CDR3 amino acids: CASSPTGGAFWEQYV. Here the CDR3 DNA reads TGTGCCAGCAGTCCTACAGGGGGCGCGTTTTGGGAGCAGTACGTC.

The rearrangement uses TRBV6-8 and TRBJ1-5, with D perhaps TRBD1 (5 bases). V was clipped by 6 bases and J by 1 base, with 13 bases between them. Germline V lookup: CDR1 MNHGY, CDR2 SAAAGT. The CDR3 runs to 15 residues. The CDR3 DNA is TGTGCCAGCAGGTTCAGGGAAATGAGCAATCAGCCCCAGCATTTT. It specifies CASRFREMSNQPQHF.

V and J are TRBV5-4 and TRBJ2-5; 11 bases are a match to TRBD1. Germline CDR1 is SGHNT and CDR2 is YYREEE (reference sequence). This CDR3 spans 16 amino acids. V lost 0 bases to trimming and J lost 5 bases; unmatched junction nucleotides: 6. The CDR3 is CASSLGADRGRETQYF. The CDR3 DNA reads TGTGCCAGCAGCTTGGGGGCGGACAGGGGGCGTGAGACCCAGTACTTC. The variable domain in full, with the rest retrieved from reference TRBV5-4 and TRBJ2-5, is ETGVTQSPTHLIKTRGQQVTLRCSSQSGHNTVSWYQQALGQGPQFIFQYYREEENGRGNFPPRFSGLQFPNYSSELNVNALELDDSALYLCASSLGADRGRETQYFGPGTRLLVL.

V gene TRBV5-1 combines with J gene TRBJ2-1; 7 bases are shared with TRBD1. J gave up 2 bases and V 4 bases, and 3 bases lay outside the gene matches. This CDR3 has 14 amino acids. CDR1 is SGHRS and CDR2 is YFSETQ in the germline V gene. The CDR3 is CASSATGTYNEQFF. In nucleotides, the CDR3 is TGCGCCAGCAGCGCGACAGGGACCTACAATGAGCAGTTCTTC.

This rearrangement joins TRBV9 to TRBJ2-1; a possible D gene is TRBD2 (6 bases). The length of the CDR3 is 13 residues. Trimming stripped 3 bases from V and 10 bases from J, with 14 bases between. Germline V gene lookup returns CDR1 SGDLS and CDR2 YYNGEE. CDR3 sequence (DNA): TGTGCCAGCAGCGAGACGGGAGCGAACGAGCAGTTCTTC. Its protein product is CASSETGANEQFF.